Below, 15 T cell receptor beta chains from the same sample are listed, as sequenced in a study of OX40 agonist ivuxolimab in advanced cancers. Profiling relied on immunoSEQ multiplex PCR, and the TCRdb table lists in-frame clones only, not all of them. The sample records around 80,000 clones, less than 90% being singletons. The source was CD4+ or CD8+ T cells sorted from blood, collected in a trial of the OX40 agonist ivuxolimab. These receptors were collected from an adult with an advanced solid tumor such as melanoma, head and neck, liver or kidney cancer.

The chain combines TRBV7-9 with TRBJ1-5; unclear D gene. CDR1 is SEHNR and CDR2 is FQNEAQ in the germline V gene (reference sequence). The length of the CDR3 is 12 residues. V gave up 3 bases and J gave up 4 bases, with 4 bases separating them. The CDR3 here is CASSFDNQPQHF. In DNA, the CDR3 is TGTGCCAGCAGCTTTGATAATCAGCCCCAGCATTTT.

The chain links TRBV7-2 to TRBJ2-7, with TRBD1 as a possible D gene (6 bases). CDR1 and CDR2 from the germline V gene are SGHTA and FQGNSA. This CDR3 contains 14 residues. Trimming removed 2 bases at V and 7 bases at J, with 15 bases between. This CDR3 is CASSLFLGGREQYF. CDR3 bases: TGTGCCAGCAGCTTATTTTTAGGGGGTCGTGAGCAGTACTTC.

In its sample, this clone was seen many times. The CDR3 DNA follows: TGTGCTAGCCGTCTGGGGGGGACCCCCTACAATGAGCAGTTCTTC. Its protein product is CASRLGGTPYNEQFF. The V call is TRBV12-5, the J call TRBJ2-1; 7 positions match TRBD2. Trimming at V came to 9 bases and at J to 2 bases, leaving 10 bases not matched to a gene. The CDR3 is 15 amino acids. Per the germline V gene, CDR1 is LGHNT and CDR2 is FRNRAP.

This chain connects TRBV6-5 to TRBJ2-7; 8 bases match TRBD1. The CDR3 totals 15 residues. In germline, CDR1 is MNHEY, CDR2 SVGAGI. The junction had 12 bases not matched to a gene; V was cut back by 6 bases and J by 5 bases. The chain's CDR3 is CASREGTGGDHEQYF. The CDR3 DNA reads TGTGCCAGCAGGGAGGGGACAGGAGGGGACCACGAGCAGTACTTC.

The V call is TRBV21-1, the J call TRBJ2-2; the D segment call TRBD2 is taken from the table without a DNA check. TRBV21-1 is noted as a pseudogene. The CDR3 is made up of 17 amino acids. CDR3 DNA sequence: TGTGCCAGCAGCAAACCCCCAGCGGGGGGCCACACCGGGGAGCTGTTTTTT. Translation gives CASSKPPAGGHTGELFF.

The chain has TRBV5-6 and TRBJ2-7; 8 nucleotides line up with TRBD1. The CDR3 contains 15 residues. CDR1 is SGHDT, CDR2 YYEEEE, per germline. The V and J ends lost 0 bases and 3 bases, in that order; junction bases with no gene match: 5. In nucleotides, the CDR3 is TGTGCCAGCAGCTTGGCCGGGACAGGTAACTACGAGCAGTACTTC. Protein sequence: CASSLAGTGNYEQYF.

The V gene is TRBV5-1, the J gene TRBJ2-7; 12 bases are shared with TRBD1. The germline CDR1 and CDR2 sequences are SGHRS and YFSETQ. With 0 bases clipped from V and 6 bases from J, the junction kept 4 bases outside the gene matches. The CDR3 spans 15 residues. CDR3 sequence: CASSLGGQGALEQYF. The CDR3 region has the DNA TGCGCCAGCAGCTTGGGGGGACAGGGGGCCCTCGAGCAGTACTTC.

This sequence joins TRBV4-3 and TRBJ2-1; TRBD2 is a possible D gene (5 bases). This CDR3 has 15 amino acids. The germline V gene encodes CDR1 LGHNA and CDR2 YSLEER. V shed 0 bases and J shed 7 bases, with 13 bases lying between them. The DNA for the CDR3 is TGCGCCAGCAGCCAAGATAGGGCCACTAGGAATGAGCAGTTCTTC. It codes for CASSQDRATRNEQFF.

The chain couples TRBV11-2 to TRBJ1-4; the D gene is possibly TRBD1 (5 bases). There are 14 residues in the CDR3. The V end was cut by 8 bases, the J end by 8 bases, with 18 bases between. Germline V gene sequence: CDR1 SGHAT, CDR2 FQNNGV. The CDR3 coding sequence is TGTGCCAGCCGGGGGAGAGGGTCTTTGGAAAAACTGTTTTTT. This translates into CASRGRGSLEKLFF.

This chain uses TRBV7-2 with TRBJ1-3, with no clear D. This CDR3 comprises 14 residues. V lost 3 bases to trimming and J lost 2 bases, with 8 bases between them. Germline V gene lookup returns CDR1 SGHTA and CDR2 FQGNSA. This CDR3 reads CASSFWGAGNTIYF. The CDR3 DNA sequence: TGTGCCAGCAGCTTTTGGGGTGCTGGAAACACCATATATTTT.

The chain employs TRBV9 and TRBJ2-3; 8 bases map to TRBD1. Germline loops: CDR1 SGDLS, CDR2 YYNGEE. The J segment lost 2 bases and the V segment lost 3 bases, leaving 5 bases of the junction unmatched. This CDR3 comprises 15 residues. CDR3 bases: TGTGCCAGCAGCGGGACAGGGAGCTCCACAGATACGCAGTATTTT. Translating it yields CASSGTGSSTDTQYF.

This sequence joins TRBV19 and TRBJ2-7, with TRBD1 matching over 10 bases. Trimming took 5 bases from V and 5 from J; bases not matched to a gene: 12. CDR1 and CDR2 (germline): LNHDA, SQIVND (reference sequence). The CDR3 has 16 residues. CDR3 amino acids: CASSPYEGTGDHEQYF. For the CDR3, the DNA is TGTGCCAGTAGTCCATACGAGGGGACAGGGGACCACGAGCAGTACTTC.

This sequence joins TRBV6-1 and TRBJ1-5; 9 bases are a match to TRBD1. The germline gives CDR1 MNHNS, CDR2 SASEGT. The ends lost 6 bases at V and 6 bases at J; junction bases unmatched: 12. This CDR3 contains 16 residues. The CDR3 loop reads CASREPGQGQGQPQHF. DNA of the CDR3: TGTGCCAGCAGAGAACCAGGACAGGGACAGGGTCAGCCCCAGCATTTT.

The rearrangement joins TRBV18 to TRBJ1-1; no reliable D call. The germline V gene encodes CDR1 KGHSH and CDR2 LQKENI. The CDR3 runs to 13 residues. V lost 1 base and J 1 base, leaving 4 bases between the germline ends. CDR3 protein: CASSPLRNTEAFF. As DNA, the CDR3 is TGTGCCAGCTCACCACTAAGGAACACTGAAGCTTTCTTT.

The rearrangement joins TRBV5-1 to TRBJ2-3; 8 bases line up with TRBD2. The germline CDR1 and CDR2 sequences are SGHRS and YFSETQ. There are 13 residues in the CDR3. The V and J ends lost 3 bases and 8 bases, in that order; junction bases with no gene match: 5. CDR3 bases: TGCGCCAGCAGCTCGGGGGGGCCTGGTACGCAGTATTTT. Translated: CASSSGGPGTQYF. The entire variable domain, with the rest obtained from reference TRBV5-1 and TRBJ2-3, is as follows: KAGVTQTPRYLIKTRGQQVTLSCSPISGHRSVSWYQQTPGQGLQFLFEYFSETQRNKGNFPGRFSGRQFSNSRSEMNVSTLELGDSALYLCASSSGGPGTQYFGPGTRLTVL.